The present T cell receptor (beta chain) was sequenced within a study of spatial heterogeneity in lung cancer. The sample holds a few counts of this clonotype. Time point described: sample taken at primary tumor resection. TCRdb recomputed calls from the 5' RACE reads with MiXCR, one row per CDR3 protein. The repertoire includes about 38,000 distinct CDR3 sequences, roughly 5.2% of them detected once, and approximately 25% sits in the top ten. V lost 3 bases and J lost 0, with 14 bases in between. This CDR3 contains 17 residues. Germline CDR1 is KGHDR and CDR2 is SFDVKD. The chain has TRBV24-1 and TRBJ1-5, with TRBD1 as a possible D gene (5 bases). The material sequenced was PBMCs, taken at surgery. This receptor was taken from a female donor with early-stage non-small cell lung cancer. CDR3 sequence reads: CATSDAREVYSNQPQHF. In DNA, the CDR3 is TGTGCCACCAGTGATGCCAGGGAAGTATATAGCAATCAGCCCCAGCATTTT.